Each of the 8 T cell receptor beta chains below was sequenced from the same sample in a study of blood T cell repertoires in COVID-19. Only in-frame clones appear in the TCRdb table, and some are missing; sequencing was by immunoSEQ multiplex PCR. The sample lists around 310,000 clones; roughly 90% were seen once. The material sequenced was peripheral blood. The receptors derive from a woman aged 40 to 50 with COVID-19, enrolled during active disease.

The chain recombines TRBV28 with TRBJ2-7, with D uncertain. The germline V and J ends were trimmed by 2 bases and 0 bases, with 8 bases remaining between them. The germline V gene has CDR1 MDHEN and CDR2 SYDVKM. The CDR3 contains 14 residues. In nucleotides, the CDR3 is TGTGCCAGCAGTTTAATACAGTTCTCCTACGAGCAGTACTTC. Protein: CASSLIQFSYEQYF.

The V and J genes are TRBV28 and TRBJ1-3; maybe TRBD1 (5 bases). CDR1 and CDR2 from the germline V gene are MDHEN and SYDVKM. The V and J ends lost 3 bases and 3 bases respectively, with 21 bases between them. CDR3 size: 18 residues. The CDR3 DNA reads as TGTGCCAGCAGTTTCTCGGCCAGGGAATATAGGTTTGGAAACACCATATATTTT. Its translation is CASSFSAREYRFGNTIYF.

The chain carries TRBV25-1 and TRBJ2-1; TRBD1 agrees at 8 bases. This CDR3 is 14 amino acids long. Trimming cost V 6 bases and J 3 bases; bases outside gene matches: 4. Germline CDR1 is MGHDK and CDR2 is SYGVNS. CDR3 DNA: TGTGCCAGCAGGGGACAGGATTTCTACAATGAGCAGTTCTTC. Translating it yields CASRGQDFYNEQFF.

V and J are TRBV29-1 and TRBJ2-1; 7 nucleotides agree with TRBD1. The CDR3 covers 14 residues. Trimming cost V 8 bases and J 7 bases; bases outside gene matches: 14. From germline, CDR1 is SQVTM and CDR2 ANQGSEA. The CDR3 region has the DNA TGCAGCCCGTGCCTTGACAGGGCTGGTAATGAGCAGTTCTTC. Translating it yields CSPCLDRAGNEQFF.

The CDR3 DNA reads TGTGCCAGCAGCCCGGACACTAAAGAGACCCAGTACTTC. The encoded protein is CASSPDTKETQYF. This chain links TRBV5-8 with TRBJ2-5; the D gene is possibly TRBD1 (5 bases). This CDR3 region has 13 residues. The V end was cut by 4 bases, the J end by 3 bases, with 10 bases between. Per germline, CDR1 SGHTS and CDR2 YDEGEE.

The chain employs TRBV9 and TRBJ1-4, with TRBD1 identical over 7 bases. Trimming removed 0 bases from V and 8 bases from J; junction bases left unmatched: 7. The CDR3 totals 15 residues. Germline loops: CDR1 SGDLS, CDR2 YYNGEE. CDR3 sequence (DNA): TGTGCCAGCAGCGTAGCTCCGACAGGGAGGGAAAAACTGTTTTTT. Protein sequence: CASSVAPTGREKLFF.

The CDR3: CASSPTDSGNTIYF. CDR3 coding DNA: TGTGCCAGCAGCCCGACAGACTCTGGAAACACCATATATTTT. This chain connects TRBV11-1 to TRBJ1-3; possible D gene TRBD1, 5 bases. The germline gives CDR1 SGHAT, CDR2 FQDESV (reference sequence). CDR3 length: 14 amino acids. The V end was cut by 5 bases, the J end by 0 bases, with 8 bases between.

The chain carries TRBV28 and TRBJ2-3; TRBD2 aligns across 10 bases. Trimming cost V 5 bases and J 5 bases; bases outside gene matches: 13. This CDR3 comprises 17 residues. Germline V gene data show CDR1 as MDHEN and CDR2 as SYDVKM. The CDR3 DNA is TGTGCCAGCAGTGCCCCATTCAAGCGGGAGGGCCGAGATACGCAGTATTTT. This translates into CASSAPFKREGRDTQYF.